These T cell receptor beta chains were read from a single sample in a study of blood T cell repertoires in COVID-19. Assay: immunoSEQ multiplex PCR; the TCRdb copy retains only in-frame clones and omits some. Counted here are 81,000 or so clones, 85% occurring once; the ten biggest clones make up about an eighth. The sequencing input was peripheral blood. The receptors were gathered from a woman between 70 and 85 years old with active or convalescent COVID-19. CDR3s include the opening cysteine and the closing phenylalanine or tryptophan. The D gene is left open where the match is weak. Size is omitted from some rows. Given values are once, few, many or a class for expanded clones.

CASRAQHF | TGTGCCAGCCGAGCCCAGCATTTT | TRBJ1-5 | NA | TRBV11-3 | NA
CASSSIRDRDTEAFF | TGTGCCAGCAGCTCGATCCGGGACAGGGACACTGAAGCTTTCTTT | TRBJ1-1 | TRBD1 | TRBV11-2 | NA
CASSTPRREVRVGNEQFF | TGTGCCAGCAGCACCCCCCGCAGGGAAGTTCGGGTGGGCAATGAGCAGTTCTTC | TRBJ2-1 | NA | TRBV7-6 | NA
CASSPAGRGFPYEQYF | TGTGCCAGCAGCCCCGCCGGCAGGGGATTTCCCTACGAGCAGTACTTC | TRBJ2-7 | NA | TRBV28 | NA
CASSFGVGGVRETQYF | TGTGCCAGCAGCTTCGGTGTGGGGGGGGTCCGAGAGACCCAGTACTTC | TRBJ2-5 | TRBD2 | TRBV5-6 | NA
CASSQGLAQGTDTQYF | TGTGCCAGCAGCCAGGGCCTAGCCCAGGGCACAGATACGCAGTATTTT | TRBJ2-3 | NA | TRBV4-2 | NA
CASSYSRGGYTEAFF | TGTGCCAGCAGTTACTCGAGAGGGGGCTACACTGAAGCTTTCTTT | TRBJ1-1 | TRBD1 | TRBV6-5 | NA
CSVVPSGGTATYEQYF | TGCAGCGTTGTTCCTAGCGGGGGGACTGCTACCTACGAGCAGTACTTC | TRBJ2-7 | TRBD2 | TRBV29-1 | NA
CASSYRGGYEQYF | TGTGCCAGTAGTTACAGGGGAGGCTACGAGCAGTACTTC | TRBJ2-7 | NA | TRBV19 | NA
CASSLGPENTGELFF | TGTGCCAGCAGCTTGGGGCCTGAAAACACCGGGGAGCTGTTTTTT | TRBJ2-2 | NA | TRBV11-3 | NA
CASSSGGQGTDEQFF | TGTGCCAGCAGCTCCGGGGGACAGGGGACCGATGAGCAGTTCTTC | TRBJ2-1 | TRBD1 | TRBV28 | NA
CATSDAGQGAGQPQHF | TGTGCCACCAGTGACGCGGGACAGGGGGCCGGGCAGCCCCAGCATTTT | TRBJ1-5 | TRBD1 | TRBV24-1 | NA
CASSLRQGVGQPQHF | TGTGCCAGCAGTTTGAGACAGGGGGTGGGCCAGCCCCAGCATTTT | TRBJ1-5 | TRBD1 | TRBV28 | NA
CASRLQGTNEKLFF | TGTGCCAGTAGGCTCCAGGGCACTAATGAAAAACTGTTTTTT | TRBJ1-4 | NA | TRBV19 | NA
CASSPGQDPYEQYF | TGCGCCAGCAGCCCTGGACAGGACCCCTACGAGCAGTACTTC | TRBJ2-7 | TRBD1 | TRBV5-1 | NA
CASSFGTAGEQYF | TGTGCCAGCAGCTTTGGGACGGCGGGGGAGCAGTACTTC | TRBJ2-7 | NA | TRBV5-5 | once
CASSSDRGRYNEQFF | TGTGCCAGCAGCTCGGACAGGGGCCGATACAATGAGCAGTTCTTC | TRBJ2-1 | TRBD1 | TRBV7-2 | NA
CSVEVFSGSSYNEQFF | TGCAGCGTTGAAGTCTTCTCCGGTAGCTCCTACAATGAGCAGTTCTTC | TRBJ2-1 | NA | TRBV29-1 | NA
CASSLAGRGSYGYTF | TGTGCCAGCAGCTTGGCCGGCAGGGGCAGCTATGGCTACACCTTC | TRBJ1-2 | NA | TRBV5-4 | NA
CASSLDSYYGYTF | TGTGCCAGCAGCTTGGACAGCTACTATGGCTACACCTTC | TRBJ1-2 | NA | TRBV6-5 | NA
CASSLRLAGGPKDTQYF | TGTGCCAGCAGCTTAAGGCTCGCGGGGGGGCCAAAAGATACGCAGTATTTT | TRBJ2-3 | TRBD2 | TRBV7-6 | NA
CASRGTGDQPQHF | TGTGCCAGCAGGGGGACAGGAGATCAGCCCCAGCATTTT | TRBJ1-5 | TRBD1 | TRBV27 | NA
CASSFLAGADTQYF | TGTGCCAGCAGTTTTTTAGCGGGGGCAGATACGCAGTATTTT | TRBJ2-3 | TRBD2 | TRBV6-2/TRBV6-3 | once
CASSSPPGWRQYF | TGTGCCAGCAGCTCCCCGCCCGGGTGGCGGCAGTACTTC | TRBJ2-7 | NA | TRBV11-2 | once
CASSIAHPYEQYF | TGTGCCAGTAGTATCGCACACCCCTACGAGCAGTACTTC | TRBJ2-7 | NA | TRBV19 | NA
CASSQQGHSNQPQHF | TGTGCCAGTAGTCAACAGGGCCATAGCAATCAGCCCCAGCATTTT | TRBJ1-5 | NA | TRBV19 | NA
CASSGQGRVYEQYF | TGTGCCAGCAGTGGACAGGGGAGGGTCTACGAGCAGTACTTC | TRBJ2-7 | TRBD1 | TRBV6-2/TRBV6-3 | NA
CASSESYGDGKVGKNIQYF | TGCGCCAGCAGTGAGTCTTACGGAGATGGCAAGGTGGGCAAAAACATTCAGTACTTC | TRBJ2-4 | NA | TRBV10-1 | few
CASRPTGGPVQQFF | TGTGCCAGCAGACCGACAGGGGGCCCCGTTCAGCAGTTCTTC | TRBJ2-1 | TRBD1 | TRBV27 | NA
CASSLLGQGTQYF | TGCGCCAGCAGCTTATTGGGACAGGGGACCCAGTATTTT | TRBJ2-3 | TRBD1 | TRBV5-1 | NA
CASSSGQGPVNEQFF | TGTGCCAGCAGCTCGGGACAGGGTCCAGTAAATGAGCAGTTCTTC | TRBJ2-1 | TRBD1 | TRBV11-3 | NA
CASNGGNDQPQHF | TGTGCCAGTAACGGGGGAAACGATCAGCCCCAGCATTTT | TRBJ1-5 | NA | TRBV4-2 | NA
CASSLGLATDTQYF | TGCGCCAGCAGCTTGGGACTAGCCACAGATACGCAGTATTTT | TRBJ2-3 | TRBD2 | TRBV5-1 | NA
CASSLRGLSQFANTGELFF | TGTGCCAGCAGCTTAAGGGGGCTTTCCCAGTTCGCGAACACCGGGGAGCTGTTTTTT | TRBJ2-2 | TRBD1 | TRBV13 | NA
CATSAGVLQANEQFF | TGTGCCACCAGTGCTGGAGTTCTACAGGCCAATGAGCAGTTCTTC | TRBJ2-1 | NA | TRBV24-1 | NA
CASSEDSSNQPQHF | TGTGCCAGCAGTGAAGACTCCAGCAATCAGCCCCAGCATTTT | TRBJ1-5 | NA | TRBV2 | NA
CASRGGPGNTIYF | TGTGCCAGCCGGGGGGGGCCTGGAAACACCATATATTTT | TRBJ1-3 | NA | TRBV6-5 | NA
CASSLGGQGRAFNEQFF | TGTGCCAGCAGTCTAGGGGGACAGGGAAGGGCCTTCAATGAGCAGTTCTTC | TRBJ2-1 | TRBD1 | TRBV27 | once
CASSPRTNGRAFF | TGTGCCAGCAGCCCGCGGACGAACGGGAGAGCTTTCTTT | TRBJ1-1 | NA | TRBV7-8 | NA
CASCHGGVDGETQYF | TGCGCCAGCTGCCACGGGGGGGTTGACGGAGAGACCCAGTACTTC | TRBJ2-5 | TRBD2 | TRBV5-1 | NA
CASRRNRDSPYEQYF | TGTGCCAGCCGGCGAAACCGGGACAGCCCCTACGAGCAGTACTTC | TRBJ2-7 | TRBD1 | TRBV27 | NA
CASSRGLAGGRDQETQYF | TGTGCCAGCTCGAGAGGACTAGCGGGGGGGAGAGATCAAGAGACCCAGTACTTC | TRBJ2-5 | TRBD2 | TRBV18 | NA
CASSWDRGSETQYF | TGTGCCAGCAGTTGGGACAGGGGATCAGAGACCCAGTACTTC | TRBJ2-5 | TRBD1 | TRBV27 | NA
CASSPSRQNSPLHF | TGTGCCAGCAGCCCTTCTCGACAGAATTCACCCCTCCACTTT | TRBJ1-6 | NA | TRBV9 | NA
CASSPGGAAGETDTQYF | TGTGCCAGCAGTCCTGGGGGTGCAGCGGGCGAGACAGATACGCAGTATTTT | TRBJ2-3 | NA | TRBV28 | NA
CASSFRGSNQPQHF | TGTGCCAGCAGCTTTAGGGGTAGCAATCAGCCCCAGCATTTT | TRBJ1-5 | NA | TRBV5-8 | NA
CASSGLAGSRSYNEQFF | TGTGCCAGCAGTGGACTAGCAGGGTCTCGGTCCTACAATGAGCAGTTCTTC | TRBJ2-1 | TRBD2 | TRBV5-6 | NA
CASSFGGFYGYTF | TGTGCCAGCAGTTTTGGGGGGTTCTATGGCTACACCTTC | TRBJ1-2 | NA | TRBV28 | few
CASSQGDSIGVRGGYTF | TGTGCCAGCAGCCAAGGGGACAGTATCGGGGTTCGGGGAGGCTACACCTTC | TRBJ1-2 | TRBD1 | TRBV4-2 | NA
CASSTGTQNTEAFF | TGTGCCAGTAGTACCGGGACACAGAACACTGAAGCTTTCTTT | TRBJ1-1 | NA | TRBV19 | NA
CASSVIPTATNEKLFF | TGTGCCAGCAGTGTAATACCTACGGCAACTAATGAAAAACTGTTTTTT | TRBJ1-4 | NA | TRBV27 | NA
CASSSRRGGTSYNEQFF | TGTGCCAGTAGTAGCCGCCGAGGGGGCACGTCCTACAATGAGCAGTTCTTC | TRBJ2-1 | TRBD1 | TRBV19 | NA
CASSLGGLAIETQYF | TGTGCCAGCAGCTTAGGGGGACTAGCCATAGAGACCCAGTACTTC | TRBJ2-5 | TRBD2 | TRBV7-9 | NA
CASSGDTDTGELFF | TGTGCCAGCTCAGGGGACACAGACACCGGGGAGCTGTTTTTT | TRBJ2-2 | NA | TRBV18 | NA
CASSFYRGKDPNTEAFF | TGTGCCAGCAGTTTCTACAGGGGCAAGGACCCTAACACTGAAGCTTTCTTT | TRBJ1-1 | TRBD1 | TRBV27 | few
CASSELRPPGYGYTF | TGTGCCAGCAGTGAATTAAGACCTCCGGGCTATGGCTACACCTTC | TRBJ1-2 | NA | TRBV6-4 | NA
CASSQDSWYTEAFF | TGTGCCAGCAGCCAAGACAGTTGGTATACTGAAGCTTTCTTT | TRBJ1-1 | NA | TRBV5-5 | NA